This TCR beta chain is from a study of OX40 agonist ivuxolimab in advanced cancers. Using immunoSEQ multiplex PCR, the repertoire was profiled, and TCRdb retains in-frame clones only, with some absent. The data show around 70,000 clones, around four fifths seen once. CDR3 length equals 15 residues. Germline V CDR1 and CDR2: MNHEY, SVGAGI. V was pared by 4 bases and J by 7 bases, with 8 bases of the junction left unmatched. This rearrangement joins TRBV6-5 to TRBJ2-7; TRBD1 matches 12 bases. The sequencing used CD4+ or CD8+ T cells sorted from blood, collected in a trial of the OX40 agonist ivuxolimab. This clonotype originated in an adult with an advanced solid tumor such as melanoma, head and neck, liver or kidney cancer. CDR3: CASSSGGQGAGEQYF. The CDR3 region has the DNA TGTGCCAGCAGTTCCGGGGGACAGGGGGCCGGGGAGCAGTACTTC.